Given below is one T cell receptor beta chain in context. One entry per CDR3 protein, called by TCRdb with MiXCR from the RT-PCR reads. The sample contains almost 700,000 distinct CDR3 sequences, 14% of which appear only once. There are 13 residues in the CDR3. Trimming took 9 bases from V and 5 from J, leaving 13 bases between them. The germline CDR1 and CDR2 sequences are KGHDR and SFDVKD. This TCR was recovered from a female donor in good health, serving as a healthy control. This chain connects TRBV24-1 to TRBJ1-5; a possible D gene is TRBD1 (6 bases). The sample comprised memory CD4+ T cells from blood. In DNA, the CDR3 is TGTGCCACCGCCGGACAGTTTGATCAGCCCCAGCATTTT. The encoded protein is CATAGQFDQPQHF.